This T cell receptor beta chain was documented in a study of blood T cell repertoires in COVID-19. The length of the CDR3 is 15 residues. CDR1 and CDR2 (germline): KGHSH, LQKENI. V was clipped by 4 bases and J by 14 bases; unmatched bases: 14. In the authors' methods: Amplification from reference gene primers served as the basis for estimated nucleated cell counts. Profiling relied on immunoSEQ multiplex PCR, and the TCRdb table lists in-frame clones only, not all of them. Clonal size and the V and J genes are those of that table, whereas D and trimming came from the DNA. The sample has nearly 250,000 clones; 86% are singletons. Categorization into cohorts depended on clinical history that participants reported. Cohort 3 donors were reported recovered after two negative PCRs, clearance, or symptom resolution.

This clonotype was sampled from a woman in her forties or fifties who had recovered from COVID-19. Sequencing was done on a sample of PBMCs or T cells enriched from blood (not recorded which). The rearrangement uses TRBV18 and TRBJ1-6; TRBD1 agrees at 7 bases. The CDR3 here is CASSLEPDRPGTLHF. CDR3 nucleotide sequence: TGTGCCAGCTCACTTGAACCGGACAGGCCCGGGACCCTCCACTTT. Variable domain in full (rest from reference TRBV18 and TRBJ1-6): NAGVMQNPRHLVRRRGQEARLRCSPMKGHSHVYWYRQLPEEGLKFMVYLQKENIIDESGMPKERFSAEFPKEGPSILRIQQVVRGDSAAYFCASSLEPDRPGTLHFGNGTRLTVT.